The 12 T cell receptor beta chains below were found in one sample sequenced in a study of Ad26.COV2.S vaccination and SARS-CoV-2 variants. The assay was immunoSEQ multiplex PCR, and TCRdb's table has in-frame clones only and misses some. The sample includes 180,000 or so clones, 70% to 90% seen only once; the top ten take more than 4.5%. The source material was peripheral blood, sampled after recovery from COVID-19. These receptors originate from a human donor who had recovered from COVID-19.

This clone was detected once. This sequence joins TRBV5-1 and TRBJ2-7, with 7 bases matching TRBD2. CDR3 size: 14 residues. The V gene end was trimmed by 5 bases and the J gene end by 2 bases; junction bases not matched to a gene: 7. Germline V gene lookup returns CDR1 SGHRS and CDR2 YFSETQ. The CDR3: CASSYTAGAYEQYF. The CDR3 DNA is TGCGCCAGCAGTTATACCGCGGGGGCCTACGAGCAGTACTTC.

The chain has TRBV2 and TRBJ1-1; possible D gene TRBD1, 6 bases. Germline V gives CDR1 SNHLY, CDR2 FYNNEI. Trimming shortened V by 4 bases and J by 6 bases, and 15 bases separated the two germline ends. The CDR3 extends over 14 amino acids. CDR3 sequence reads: CASSGQAGYAEAFF. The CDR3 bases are TGTGCCAGCAGTGGACAGGCGGGGTACGCTGAAGCTTTCTTT.

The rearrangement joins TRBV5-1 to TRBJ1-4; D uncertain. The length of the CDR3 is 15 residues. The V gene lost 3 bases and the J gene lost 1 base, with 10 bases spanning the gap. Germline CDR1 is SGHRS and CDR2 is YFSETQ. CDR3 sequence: CASSSGQRTNEKLFF. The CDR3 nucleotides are TGCGCCAGCAGCTCAGGCCAGAGAACTAATGAAAAACTGTTTTTT.

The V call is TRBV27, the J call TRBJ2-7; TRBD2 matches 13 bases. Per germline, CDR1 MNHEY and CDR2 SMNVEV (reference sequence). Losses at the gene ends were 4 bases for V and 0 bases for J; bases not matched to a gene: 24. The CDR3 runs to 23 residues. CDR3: CASSSSLTSGRAQTLMNSYEQYF. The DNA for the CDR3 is TGTGCCAGCAGTTCCTCCTTAACTAGCGGGAGGGCTCAAACTTTAATGAACTCCTACGAGCAGTACTTC.

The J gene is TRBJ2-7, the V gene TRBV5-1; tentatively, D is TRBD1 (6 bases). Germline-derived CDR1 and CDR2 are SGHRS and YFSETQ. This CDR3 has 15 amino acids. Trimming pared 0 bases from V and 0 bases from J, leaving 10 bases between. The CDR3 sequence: CASSLGTGFSYEQYF. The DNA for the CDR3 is TGCGCCAGCAGCTTGGGTACAGGGTTCTCCTACGAGCAGTACTTC.

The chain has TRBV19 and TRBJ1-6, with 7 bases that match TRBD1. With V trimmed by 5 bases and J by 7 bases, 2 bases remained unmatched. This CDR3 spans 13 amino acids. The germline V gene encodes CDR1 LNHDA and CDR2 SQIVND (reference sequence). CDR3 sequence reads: CASSPGGNSPLHF. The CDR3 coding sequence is TGTGCCAGTAGTCCAGGGGGGAATTCACCCCTCCACTTT.

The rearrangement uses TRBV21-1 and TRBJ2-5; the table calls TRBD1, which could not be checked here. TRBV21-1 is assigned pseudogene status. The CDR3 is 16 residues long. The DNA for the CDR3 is TGTGCCAGCAGCAAGAACAGGGGGCGAGGCCAAGAGACCCAGTACTTC. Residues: CASSKNRGRGQETQYF.

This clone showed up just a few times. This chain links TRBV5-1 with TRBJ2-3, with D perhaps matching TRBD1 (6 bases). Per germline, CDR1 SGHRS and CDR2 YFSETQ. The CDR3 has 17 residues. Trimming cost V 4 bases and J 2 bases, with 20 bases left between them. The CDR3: CASSPGRDTQFTDTQYF. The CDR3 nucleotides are TGCGCCAGCAGCCCGGGTAGGGACACACAATTCACAGATACGCAGTATTTT. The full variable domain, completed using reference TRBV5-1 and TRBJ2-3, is KAGVTQTPRYLIKTRGQQVTLSCSPISGHRSVSWYQQTPGQGLQFLFEYFSETQRNKGNFPGRFSGRQFSNSRSEMNVSTLELGDSALYLCASSPGRDTQFTDTQYFGPGTRLTVL.

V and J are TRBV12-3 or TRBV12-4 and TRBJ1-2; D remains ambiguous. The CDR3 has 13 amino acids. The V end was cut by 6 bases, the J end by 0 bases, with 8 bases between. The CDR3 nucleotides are TGTGCCAGCAGCGAATGGGCTAACTATGGCTACACCTTC. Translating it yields CASSEWANYGYTF.

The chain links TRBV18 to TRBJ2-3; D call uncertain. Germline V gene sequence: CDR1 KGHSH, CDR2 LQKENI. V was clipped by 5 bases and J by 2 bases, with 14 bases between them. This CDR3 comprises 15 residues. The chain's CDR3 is CASSIMTRITDTQYF. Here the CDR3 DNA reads TGTGCCAGCTCAATTATGACAAGAATCACAGATACGCAGTATTTT.

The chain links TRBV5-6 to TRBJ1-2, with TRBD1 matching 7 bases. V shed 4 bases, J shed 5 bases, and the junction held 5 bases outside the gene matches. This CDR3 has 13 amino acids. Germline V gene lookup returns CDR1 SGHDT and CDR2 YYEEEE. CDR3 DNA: TGTGCCAGCAGCCCCGACAGGGAATATGGCTACACCTTC. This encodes CASSPDREYGYTF.

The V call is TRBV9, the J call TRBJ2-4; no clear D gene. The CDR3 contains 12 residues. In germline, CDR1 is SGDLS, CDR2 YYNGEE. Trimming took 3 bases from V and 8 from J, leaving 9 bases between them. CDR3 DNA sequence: TGTGCCAGCAGCGCGTATGGAGACATTCAGTACTTC. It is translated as CASSAYGDIQYF.